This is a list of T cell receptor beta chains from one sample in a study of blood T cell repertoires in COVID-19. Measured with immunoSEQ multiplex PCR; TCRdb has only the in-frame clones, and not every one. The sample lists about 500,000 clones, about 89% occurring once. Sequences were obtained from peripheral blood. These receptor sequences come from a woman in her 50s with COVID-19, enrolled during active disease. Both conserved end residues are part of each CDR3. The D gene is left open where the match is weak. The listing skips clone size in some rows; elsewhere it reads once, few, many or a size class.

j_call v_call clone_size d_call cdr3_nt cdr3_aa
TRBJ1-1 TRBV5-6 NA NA TGTGCCAGCAGCGTTAGGTGGGAGGGCCGAAGTACTGAAGCTTTCTTT CASSVRWEGRSTEAFF
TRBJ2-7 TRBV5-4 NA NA TGTGCCAGCAGCTCGACTTATTCCTACGAGCAGTACTTC CASSSTYSYEQYF
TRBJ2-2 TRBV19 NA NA TGTGCCAGTAGTATTCAGGGAACGGTATTTACCACCGGGGAGCTGTTTTTT CASSIQGTVFTTGELFF
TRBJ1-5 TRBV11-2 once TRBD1 TGTGCCAGCAGCCTCCGGACAGGGCGCAATCAGCCCCAGCATTTT CASSLRTGRNQPQHF
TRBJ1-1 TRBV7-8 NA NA TGTGCCAGCAGCCCCCTAGGGGGCACTGAAGCTTTCTTT CASSPLGGTEAFF
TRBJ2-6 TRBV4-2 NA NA TGTGCCAGCAGCCAAGACACGCATGGAGAGGCCAACGTCCTGACTTTC CASSQDTHGEANVLTF
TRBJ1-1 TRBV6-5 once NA TGTGCCAGCAGTTACATGCCGACAGCTAACACTGAAGCTTTCTTT CASSYMPTANTEAFF
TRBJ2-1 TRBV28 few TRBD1 TGTGCCAGCAGCGGTGTAGGGACAGGGGTCAATGAGCAGTTCTTC CASSGVGTGVNEQFF
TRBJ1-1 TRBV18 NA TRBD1 TGTGCCAGCTCACCACAACGGGACAGTAAAGCTTTCTTT CASSPQRDSKAFF
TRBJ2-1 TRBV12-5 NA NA TGTGCTAGTGGTTCCCTCTTGAGCTCCTACAATGAGCAGTTCTTC CASGSLLSSYNEQFF
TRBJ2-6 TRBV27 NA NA TGTGCCAGCAGTTTCTGGCGGGGGCAAGGGGCCAACGTCCTGACTTTC CASSFWRGQGANVLTF
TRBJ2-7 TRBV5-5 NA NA TGTGCCAGCAGCTTGGCCACCGGGACAAATTCCTACGAGCAGTACTTC CASSLATGTNSYEQYF
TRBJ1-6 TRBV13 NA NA TGTGCCAGCAGCTTAGGCTCTTCCAGGGGCAAAAATTCACCCCTCCACTTT CASSLGSSRGKNSPLHF
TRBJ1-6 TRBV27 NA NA TGTGCCAGCAGTCTACAGGGATTGGGAAATTCACCCCTCCACTTT CASSLQGLGNSPLHF
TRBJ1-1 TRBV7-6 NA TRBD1 TGTGCCAGCAGCTCCGCAGGGGGCACTGAAGCTTTCTTT CASSSAGGTEAFF
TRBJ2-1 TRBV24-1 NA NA TGTGCCACCAAGCACAGGGTTTTAGATGAGCAGTTCTTC CATKHRVLDEQFF
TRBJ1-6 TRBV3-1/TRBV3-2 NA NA TGTGCCAGCGGCCAGGGACCTGGAGGGATTTCACCCCTCCACTTT CASGQGPGGISPLHF
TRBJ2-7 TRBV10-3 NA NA TGTGCCATCAGTTTGGGGGAGGACGAGCAGTACTTC CAISLGEDEQYF
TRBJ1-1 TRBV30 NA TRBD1 TGTGCCTGGATGGACAGGGTCGGCACTGAAGCTTTCTTT CAWMDRVGTEAFF
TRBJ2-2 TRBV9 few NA TGTGCCAGCAGCGTAGGGTTTGCAGCCGGGGAGCTGTTTTTT CASSVGFAAGELFF
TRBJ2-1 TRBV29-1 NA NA TGCAGCGCAGCCCTTGCCCGGGAGCAGTTCTTC CSAALAREQFF
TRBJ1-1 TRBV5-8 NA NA TGTGCCAGCAGCTTGGGGGGGGAGAACACTGAAGCTTTCTTT CASSLGGENTEAFF
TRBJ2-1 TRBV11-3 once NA TGTGCCAGCAGACGGGACTCCTCCTACAATGAGCAGTTCTTC CASRRDSSYNEQFF
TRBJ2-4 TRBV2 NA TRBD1 TGTGCCAGCAGTGATTGGGTACAGGGGAATTACATTCAGTACTTC CASSDWVQGNYIQYF
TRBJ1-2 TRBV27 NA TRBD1 TGTGCCAGCAGGACAGGGGGGAATGGCTACACCTTC CASRTGGNGYTF
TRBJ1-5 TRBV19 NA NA TGTGCCAGTAGTCCGACAGGCCGAAATCAGCCCCAGCATTTT CASSPTGRNQPQHF
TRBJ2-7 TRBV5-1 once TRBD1 TGCGCCAGCAGCTTACTACAGGGGGCACGAGAGCAGTACTTC CASSLLQGAREQYF
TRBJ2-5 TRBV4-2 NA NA TGTGCCAGCTCGCGTGACGGGGGAAGCCAAGAGACCCAGTACTTC CASSRDGGSQETQYF
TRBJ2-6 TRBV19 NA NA TGTGCCAGTAGTCCGACAGGCGGGCCTGGGGCCAACGTCCTGACTTTC CASSPTGGPGANVLTF
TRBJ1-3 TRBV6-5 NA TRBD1 TGTGCCAGCAGTTACGGACAGGGGACTGGAAACACCATATATTTT CASSYGQGTGNTIYF
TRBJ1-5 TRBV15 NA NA TGTGCCACCAGCAGAGATCCAGGTAGCAATCAGCCCCAGCATTTT CATSRDPGSNQPQHF
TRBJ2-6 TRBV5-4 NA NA TGTGCCAGCAGCGCAGGGAGGCCTGGGGCCAACGTCCTGACTTTC CASSAGRPGANVLTF
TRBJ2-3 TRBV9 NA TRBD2 TGTGCCAGCAGCGGGAGTGCGGGGGGGGGCACAGATACGCAGTATTTT CASSGSAGGGTDTQYF
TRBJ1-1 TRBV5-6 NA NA TGTGCCAGCAGCTTGGTCGGCAGGGGTAGCACTGAAGCTTTCTTT CASSLVGRGSTEAFF
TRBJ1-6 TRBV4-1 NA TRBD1 TGCGCCAGCAGCCATCCTCCGGGACAGGCGAATTCACCCCTCCACTTT CASSHPPGQANSPLHF
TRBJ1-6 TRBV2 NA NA TGTGCCAGCAGTGATGAGGGTAATTCACCCCTCCACTTT CASSDEGNSPLHF
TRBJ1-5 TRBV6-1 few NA TGTGCCAGCAGTGAACGGGGAAGGCCCCTTCATCAGCCCCAGCATTTT CASSERGRPLHQPQHF
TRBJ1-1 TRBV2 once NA TGTGCCAGCAGTGGGGTAGCGGGGAACACTGAAGCTTTCTTT CASSGVAGNTEAFF
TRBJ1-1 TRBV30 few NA TGTGCCTGGAGTGGAGGGCGCCCTTACATGAACACTGAAGCTTTCTTT CAWSGGRPYMNTEAFF
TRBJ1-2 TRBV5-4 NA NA TGTGCCAGCAGCCGCGTGGGGGGGATCGATGGCTACACCTTC CASSRVGGIDGYTF
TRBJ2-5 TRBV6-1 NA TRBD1 TGTGCCAGCAGTGAGACAGGGGTTGGAGCCCAGTACTTC CASSETGVGAQYF
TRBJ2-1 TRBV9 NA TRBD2 TGTGCCAGCAGCGTAGGAGGGACTAGCACGAATGAGCAGTTCTTC CASSVGGTSTNEQFF
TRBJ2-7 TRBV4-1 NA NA TGCGCCAGCACAGGGGATCCCTACGAGCAGTACTTC CASTGDPYEQYF
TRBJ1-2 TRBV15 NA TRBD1 TGTGCCACCAGCCGAGACAGGGGAGGCTACACCTTC CATSRDRGGYTF